The 22 T cell receptor beta chains below all came from one sample that was sequenced in a study of cytomegalovirus exposure and HLA in healthy donors. A multiplex PCR was run with 60 Vbeta primers and 13 Jbeta primers. Profiled with immunoSEQ multiplex PCR; TCRdb holds only in-frame clones, not every one. The table records about 120,000 clones, over 60% of them present only once. The sequencing sample was made of PBMCs. The receptors here all came from a young man in good health and CMV-seropositive.

The rearrangement joins TRBV2 to TRBJ2-7; 7 bases align to TRBD2. The germline V gene encodes CDR1 SNHLY and CDR2 FYNNEI. V lost 8 bases, J lost 6 bases, and 7 bases stayed unmatched. This CDR3 is 12 amino acids long. The DNA for the CDR3 is TGTGCCAGCGGGGGGGGGAATGGCGAGCAGTACTTC. As protein: CASGGGNGEQYF.

This clone turned up a few times. The gene calls are TRBV5-1 and TRBJ1-1, with 10 bases aligning to TRBD1. The germline CDR1 and CDR2 sequences are SGHRS and YFSETQ. V gave up 3 bases and J gave up 4 bases; unmatched junction bases: 6. The CDR3 sequence is 15 residues long. The CDR3 reads CASSSDRGSFTEAFF. The CDR3 nucleotides are TGCGCCAGCAGCTCGGACAGGGGGTCGTTCACTGAAGCTTTCTTT.

V is TRBV27 and J is TRBJ1-6; weak D call: TRBD1 (5 bases). V was shortened by 4 bases and J by 3 bases, with 16 bases between the two germline ends. The CDR3 spans 17 residues. Germline CDR1 reads MNHEY; CDR2 reads SMNVEV (reference sequence). The CDR3 loop is CASSYGHPQSYNSPLHF. The CDR3 DNA follows: TGTGCCAGCAGTTACGGACATCCCCAGAGCTATAATTCACCCCTCCACTTT.

This rearrangement joins TRBV13 to TRBJ2-7; D gene ambiguous. Trimming removed 4 bases from V and 0 bases from J, with 7 bases in between. Germline-derived CDR1 and CDR2 are PRHDT and FYEKMQ (reference sequence). The CDR3 length is 13 residues. The CDR3 DNA follows: TGTGCCAGCAGCTGGGCCCGCTCCTACGAGCAGTACTTC. Protein sequence: CASSWARSYEQYF.

This chain uses TRBV7-9 with TRBJ2-1, with 10 bases identical to TRBD2. V shed 2 bases, J shed 5 bases, and the junction held 9 bases outside the gene matches. Germline CDR1 is SEHNR and CDR2 is FQNEAQ (reference sequence). This CDR3 spans 17 amino acids. The CDR3 spells CASSLPKAGGLHNEQFF. As DNA, the CDR3 is TGTGCCAGCAGCTTACCCAAAGCGGGGGGGCTCCACAATGAGCAGTTCTTC.

This clone was picked up a small number of times. This rearrangement joins TRBV4-1 to TRBJ1-1, with 8 positions matching TRBD1. V lost 3 bases to trimming and J lost 4 bases; unmatched junction nucleotides: 10. This CDR3 contains 16 residues. Looked up from germline, CDR1 is MGHRA and CDR2 is YSYEKL. The CDR3 nucleotides are TGCGCCAGCAGCCACCGCGGTAGTCAGGGGGCCACTGAAGCTTTCTTT. This gives the protein CASSHRGSQGATEAFF.

V and J are TRBV6-1 and TRBJ2-1; D is undetermined. This CDR3 is built from 11 residues. Germline CDR1 reads MNHNS; CDR2 reads SASEGT. V lost 4 bases to trimming and J lost 10 bases, with 8 bases between them. The CDR3 nucleotides read TGTGCCAGCAGTGTCGAGATGGAGCAGTTCTTC. This translates into CASSVEMEQFF.

Regarding this clone: Other DNA sequences of this sample code for an identical CDR3. The rearrangement uses TRBV27 and TRBJ2-7; possible D gene TRBD1, 5 bases. V lost 2 bases, J lost 7 bases, and 12 bases lay in between. CDR3 length: 13 amino acids. The germline CDR1 and CDR2 sequences are MNHEY and SMNVEV (reference sequence). The CDR3 bases are TGTGCCAGCAGTTTAATGGAGACAGCAGAGCAGTACTTC. This encodes CASSLMETAEQYF.

The chain joins TRBV4-1 to TRBJ1-5, with 7 bases that match TRBD1. The CDR3 runs 14 residues. V was clipped by 4 bases and J by 6 bases; unmatched bases: 6. Germline V CDR1 and CDR2: MGHRA, YSYEKL. The CDR3 DNA reads TGCGCCAGCAGCCGTCAGGGGGTCGGTCAGCCCCAGCATTTT. Encoded protein: CASSRQGVGQPQHF.

A remark on this clone: Mismatch with germline at one junction end may stem from a read error. V and J are TRBV19 and TRBJ1-2; 7 positions match TRBD1. The CDR3 totals 15 residues. In germline, CDR1 is LNHDA, CDR2 SQIVND (reference sequence). The CDR3 region is CASSISGTVGPMHPF. As DNA, the CDR3 is TGTGCCAGTAGTATATCCGGGACAGTGGGACCTATGCACCCCTTC.

The CDR3 DNA is TGCGCCAGCAGCTCAGGTATACTAGCGGGGAGTTCCTACGAGCAGTACTTC. This gives the protein CASSSGILAGSSYEQYF. J is TRBJ2-7 and V is TRBV5-1, with TRBD2 matching 10 bases. This CDR3 comprises 17 residues. V gave up 3 bases and J gave up 1 base; unmatched junction bases: 10. Germline values: CDR1 SGHRS, CDR2 YFSETQ.

The chain uses TRBV29-1 and TRBJ2-4, with a possible D match to TRBD2 (6 bases). The germline V gene encodes CDR1 SQVTM and CDR2 ANQGSEA. This CDR3 is 14 amino acids long. V shed 5 bases and J shed 12 bases, with 23 bases lying between them. Written as DNA, the CDR3 is TGCAGCGTTCTCCGGGACCGCGGGGACCGGTCTCAGTACTTC. This sequence encodes CSVLRDRGDRSQYF. Together with reference TRBV29-1 and TRBJ2-4, the CDR3 gives the full variable domain: SAVISQKPSRDICQRGTSLTIQCQVDSQVTMMFWYRQQPGQSLTLIATANQGSEATYESGFVIDKFPISRPNLTFSTLTVSNMSPEDSSIYLCSVLRDRGDRSQYFGAGTRLSVL.

A few counts support this clone. The chain couples TRBV10-3 to TRBJ1-1; TRBD1 matches at 8 bases. This CDR3 region has 13 residues. Per germline, CDR1 ENHRY and CDR2 SYGVKD. The trim removed 5 bases at V and 6 bases at J, leaving 5 bases unmatched. CDR3 coding DNA: TGTGCCATCAGTCTGGACAGGGAGGCTGAAGCTTTCTTT. It specifies CAISLDREAEAFF.

A word on this clone: In the same sample, other DNA sequences code for this CDR3. The V call is TRBV29-1, the J call TRBJ1-2; 10 nucleotides match TRBD1. The CDR3 has 13 residues. Germline assignment: CDR1 SQVTM and CDR2 ANQGSEA. V lost 5 bases to trimming and J lost 2 bases; unmatched junction nucleotides: 2. CDR3 region: CSVRTGGNYGYTF. CDR3 DNA: TGCAGCGTTCGGACAGGGGGAAACTATGGCTACACCTTC.

V and J are TRBV5-4 and TRBJ2-3; no clear D gene. CDR1 is SGHNT, CDR2 YYREEE, per germline (reference sequence). Trimming took off 6 bases at V and 2 bases at J, with 16 bases between the two ends. The CDR3 loop spans 15 amino acids. The CDR3 sequence: CASTNDGEFTDTQYF. As DNA, the CDR3 is TGTGCCAGCACCAATGACGGAGAGTTCACAGATACGCAGTATTTT.

The J gene is TRBJ1-2, the V gene TRBV5-4, with D possibly being TRBD1 (6 bases). Looked up from germline, CDR1 is SGHNT and CDR2 is YYREEE (reference sequence). Trimming shortened V by 0 bases and J by 2 bases, and 17 bases separated the two germline ends. CDR3 length: 17 amino acids. The DNA of the CDR3 is TGTGCCAGCAGCTTGGCCGGGGGGGCGGTTGGCAACTATGGCTACACCTTC. Amino acid sequence: CASSLAGGAVGNYGYTF.

The chain combines TRBV6-5 with TRBJ2-1, with TRBD1 matching over 7 bases. V trimming: 2 bases; J trimming: 6 bases; junction bases outside the gene matches: 4. Germline V gives CDR1 MNHEY, CDR2 SVGAGI. The length of the CDR3 is 14 residues. CDR3: CASSYRDSFNEQFF. DNA of the CDR3: TGTGCCAGCAGTTACAGGGACAGCTTCAATGAGCAGTTCTTC.

This clone was counted only a few times. Within the sample, other DNA sequences also encode this same CDR3. CDR3 amino acids: CASSVATDTQYF. In DNA form, the CDR3 reads TGTGCCAGCAGTGTGGCCACAGATACGCAGTATTTT. The chain joins TRBV2 to TRBJ2-3; D is uncertain. The V and J ends lost 4 bases and 2 bases respectively, with 4 bases between them. The CDR3 consists of 12 residues. Per the germline V gene, CDR1 is SNHLY and CDR2 is FYNNEI. The variable domain in full, completed from reference TRBV2 and TRBJ2-3, reads EPEVTQTPSHQVTQMGQEVILRCVPISNHLYFYWYRQILGQKVEFLVSFYNNEISEKSEIFDDQFSVERPDGSNFTLKIRSTKLEDSAMYFCASSVATDTQYFGPGTRLTVL.

This clone has only a few counts. J is TRBJ2-7 and V is TRBV6-6; TRBD1 agrees at 9 bases. The CDR3 sequence is 14 residues long. J lost 3 bases, V lost 7 bases, and 7 bases had no gene match. Per germline, CDR1 MNHNY and CDR2 SVGAGI (reference sequence). CDR3 residues: CASTLSDRGYEQYF. The DNA for the CDR3 is TGTGCCAGCACCCTGTCGGACAGGGGCTACGAGCAGTACTTC.

V gene TRBV19 combines with J gene TRBJ1-3, with a weak D call TRBD1 (5 bases). Germline V CDR1 and CDR2: LNHDA, SQIVND (reference sequence). The V end was cut by 5 bases, the J end by 4 bases, with 9 bases between. The CDR3 is 13 amino acids. CDR3 amino acids: CASSPQGGNTIYF. CDR3 DNA: TGTGCCAGTAGTCCCCAGGGAGGAAACACCATATATTTT.

V and J are TRBV28 and TRBJ1-4; D ambiguous. There are 14 residues in the CDR3. Trimming removed 2 bases from V and 8 bases from J, with 12 bases in between. Germline CDR1 and CDR2: MDHEN and SYDVKM. The DNA of the CDR3 is TGTGCCAGCAGTTTAGGAGGGAGAGGGGAAAAACTGTTTTTT. This codes for CASSLGGRGEKLFF.

The CDR3 is CAWSSSDRSRTEAFF. The CDR3 nucleotides read TGTGCCTGGAGTTCGTCAGACAGGAGTCGGACTGAAGCTTTCTTT. The chain joins TRBV30 to TRBJ1-1; a weak D match, TRBD1 (6 bases). V lost 2 bases and J 5 bases, leaving 18 bases between the germline ends. The CDR3 totals 15 residues. Germline assignment: CDR1 GTSNPN and CDR2 SVGIG (reference sequence).